This TCR beta chain was recorded in a study of cytotoxic CD8 clonotypes in ibrutinib-treated CLL. About the research overall: Roughly 25 partial and 2 complete responses; at median roughly 70 months, 14 remitted, about 12 progressed. Regarding the study as a whole: The study sampled sustained-remission and progressing patients at different times. An increase in clonality occurred at ibrutinib response, followed by a return toward baseline at progression.

A 1 in 200,000 to 1 in 1 million T cell depth was the sequencing target. The repertoire was sequenced with immunoSEQ multiplex PCR; TCRdb's copy has only in-frame clones and lacks some. The top ten hold approximately 5.1% of the sample, which has 140,000 to 150,000 clones, 76% seen once. As regards this clone: Its antigen is unidentified.

This CDR3 contains 15 residues. V lost 0 bases to trimming and J lost 4 bases, with 11 bases between them. The germline CDR1 and CDR2 sequences are KGHSH and LQKENI. The sequence was collected from a human donor with chronic lymphocytic leukemia. Sequenced material: PBMCs, taken after 24 months of ibrutinib treatment. The genes are TRBV18 and TRBJ2-3, with D possibly matching TRBD1 (5 bases). The CDR3: CASSPPRVGADTQYF. The CDR3 DNA follows: TGTGCCAGCTCACCACCCAGGGTTGGCGCAGATACGCAGTATTTT.